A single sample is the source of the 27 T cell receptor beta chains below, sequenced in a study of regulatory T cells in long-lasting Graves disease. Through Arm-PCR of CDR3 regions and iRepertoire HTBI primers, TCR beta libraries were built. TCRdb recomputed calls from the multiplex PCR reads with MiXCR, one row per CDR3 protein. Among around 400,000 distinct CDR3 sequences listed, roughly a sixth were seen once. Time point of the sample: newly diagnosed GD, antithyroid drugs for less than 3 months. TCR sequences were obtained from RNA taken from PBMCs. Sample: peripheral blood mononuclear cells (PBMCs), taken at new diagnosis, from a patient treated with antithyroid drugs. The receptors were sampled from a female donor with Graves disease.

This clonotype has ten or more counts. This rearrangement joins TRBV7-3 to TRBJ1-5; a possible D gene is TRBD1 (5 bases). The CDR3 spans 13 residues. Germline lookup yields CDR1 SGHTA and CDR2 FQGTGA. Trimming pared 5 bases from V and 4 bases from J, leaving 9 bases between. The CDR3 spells CASSPGGNQPQHF. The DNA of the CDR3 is TGTGCCAGCAGCCCGGGGGGGAATCAGCCCCAGCATTTT. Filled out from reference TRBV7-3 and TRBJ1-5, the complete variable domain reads GAGVSQTPSNKVTEKGKYVELRCDPISGHTALYWYRQSLGQGPEFLIYFQGTGAADDSGLPNDRFFAVRPEGSVSTLKIQRTERGDSAVYLCASSPGGNQPQHFGDGTRLSIL.

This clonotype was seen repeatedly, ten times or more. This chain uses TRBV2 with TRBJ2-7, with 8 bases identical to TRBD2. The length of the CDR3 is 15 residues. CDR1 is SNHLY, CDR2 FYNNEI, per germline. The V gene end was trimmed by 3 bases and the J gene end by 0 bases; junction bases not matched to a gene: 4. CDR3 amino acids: CASSDSGSVSYEQYF. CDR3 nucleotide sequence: TGTGCCAGCAGTGACAGCGGGAGTGTCTCCTACGAGCAGTACTTC.

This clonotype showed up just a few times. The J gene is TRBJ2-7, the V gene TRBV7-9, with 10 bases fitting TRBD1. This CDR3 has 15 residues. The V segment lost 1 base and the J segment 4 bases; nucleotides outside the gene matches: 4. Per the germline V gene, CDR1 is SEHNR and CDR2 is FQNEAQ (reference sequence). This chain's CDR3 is CASSLDRGQGYEQYF. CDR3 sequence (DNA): TGTGCCAGCAGCTTAGATCGGGGACAGGGGTACGAGCAGTACTTC.

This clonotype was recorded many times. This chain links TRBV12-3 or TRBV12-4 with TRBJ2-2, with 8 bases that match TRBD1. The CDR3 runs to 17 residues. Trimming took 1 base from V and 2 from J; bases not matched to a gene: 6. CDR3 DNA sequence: TGTGCCAGCAGTTTAGGGACAGGGTCCCTTAACACCGGGGAGCTGTTTTTT. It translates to CASSLGTGSLNTGELFF.

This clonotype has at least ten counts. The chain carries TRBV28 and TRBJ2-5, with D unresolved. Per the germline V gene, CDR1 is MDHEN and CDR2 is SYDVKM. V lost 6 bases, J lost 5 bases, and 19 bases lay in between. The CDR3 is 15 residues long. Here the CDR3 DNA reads TGTGCCAGCAGCCGCCCGAGGCACGGAACGGAGACCCAGTACTTC. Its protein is CASSRPRHGTETQYF.

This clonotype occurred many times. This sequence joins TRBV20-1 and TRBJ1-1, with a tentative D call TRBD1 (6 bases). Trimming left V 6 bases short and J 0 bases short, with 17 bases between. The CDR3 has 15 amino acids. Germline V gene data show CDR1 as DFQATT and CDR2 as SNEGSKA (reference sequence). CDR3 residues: CSAYQQGYMNTEAFF. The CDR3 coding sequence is TGCAGTGCCTATCAACAGGGTTACATGAACACTGAAGCTTTCTTT.

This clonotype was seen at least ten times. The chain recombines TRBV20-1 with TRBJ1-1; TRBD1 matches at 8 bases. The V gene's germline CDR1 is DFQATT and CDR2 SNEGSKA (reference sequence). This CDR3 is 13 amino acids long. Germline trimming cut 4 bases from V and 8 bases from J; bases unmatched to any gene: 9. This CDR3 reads CSAKSPWTGEAFF. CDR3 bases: TGCAGTGCTAAGAGCCCCTGGACAGGGGAAGCTTTCTTT.

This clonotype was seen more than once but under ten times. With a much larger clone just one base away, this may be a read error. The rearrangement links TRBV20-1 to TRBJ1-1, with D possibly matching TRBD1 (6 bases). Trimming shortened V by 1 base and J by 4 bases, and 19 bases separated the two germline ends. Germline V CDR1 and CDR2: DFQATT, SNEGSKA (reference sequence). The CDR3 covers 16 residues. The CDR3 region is CSARGFGGGRSTEAFF. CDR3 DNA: TGCAGTGCTAGAGGTTTTGGCGGGGGCAGGAGCACTGAAGCTTTCTTT.

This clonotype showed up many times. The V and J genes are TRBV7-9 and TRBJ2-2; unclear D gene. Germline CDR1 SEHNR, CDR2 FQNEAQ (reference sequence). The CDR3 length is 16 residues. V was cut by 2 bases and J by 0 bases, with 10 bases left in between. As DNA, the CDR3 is TGTGCCAGCAGCTTAAGGTTGTCAGCGAACACCGGGGAGCTGTTTTTT. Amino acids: CASSLRLSANTGELFF. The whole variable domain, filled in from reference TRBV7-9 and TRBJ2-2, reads DTGVSQNPRHKITKRGQNVTFRCDPISEHNRLYWYRQTLGQGPEFLTYFQNEAQLEKSRLLSDRFSAERPKGSFSTLEIQRTEQGDSAMYLCASSLRLSANTGELFFGEGSRLTVL.

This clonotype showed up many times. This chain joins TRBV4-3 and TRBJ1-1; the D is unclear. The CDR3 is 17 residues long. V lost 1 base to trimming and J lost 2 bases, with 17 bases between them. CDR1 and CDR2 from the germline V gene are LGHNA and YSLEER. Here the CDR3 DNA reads TGCGCCAGCAGCCAAGGGGGTGGAATTGCGGGTAACACTGAAGCTTTCTTT. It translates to CASSQGGGIAGNTEAFF.

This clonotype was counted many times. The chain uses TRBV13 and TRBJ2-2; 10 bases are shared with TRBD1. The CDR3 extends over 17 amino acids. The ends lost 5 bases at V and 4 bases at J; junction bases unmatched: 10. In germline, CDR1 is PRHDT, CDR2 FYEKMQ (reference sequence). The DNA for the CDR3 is TGTGCCAGCAGCGCCAGAGGACAGGGGGGAGTCACCGGGGAGCTGTTTTTT. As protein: CASSARGQGGVTGELFF.

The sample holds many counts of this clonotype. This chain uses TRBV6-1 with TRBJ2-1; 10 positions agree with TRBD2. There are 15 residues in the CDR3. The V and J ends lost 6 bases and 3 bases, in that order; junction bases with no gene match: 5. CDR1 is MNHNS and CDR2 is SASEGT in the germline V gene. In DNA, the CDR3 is TGTGCCAGCAGGGATCTAGCGGGAGACTACAATGAGCAGTTCTTC. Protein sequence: CASRDLAGDYNEQFF.

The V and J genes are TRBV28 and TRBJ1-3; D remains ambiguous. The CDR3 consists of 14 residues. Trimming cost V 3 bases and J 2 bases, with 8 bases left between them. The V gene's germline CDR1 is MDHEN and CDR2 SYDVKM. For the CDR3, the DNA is TGTGCCAGCAGTTTGAGTGAAACTGGAAACACCATATATTTT. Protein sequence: CASSLSETGNTIYF.

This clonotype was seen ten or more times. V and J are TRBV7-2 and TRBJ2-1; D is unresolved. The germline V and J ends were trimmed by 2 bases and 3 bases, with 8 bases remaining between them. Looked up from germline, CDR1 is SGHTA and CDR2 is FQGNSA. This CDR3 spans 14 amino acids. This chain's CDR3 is CASSLRLVYNEQFF. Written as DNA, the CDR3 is TGTGCCAGCAGCTTACGGCTAGTCTACAATGAGCAGTTCTTC.

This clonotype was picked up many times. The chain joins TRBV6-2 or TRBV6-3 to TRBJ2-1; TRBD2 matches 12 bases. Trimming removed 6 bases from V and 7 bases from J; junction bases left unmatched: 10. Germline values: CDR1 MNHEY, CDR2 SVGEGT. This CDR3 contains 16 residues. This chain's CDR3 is CASRWTSGDPLNEQFF. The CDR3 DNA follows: TGTGCCAGCAGATGGACTAGCGGGGACCCCTTGAATGAGCAGTTCTTC.

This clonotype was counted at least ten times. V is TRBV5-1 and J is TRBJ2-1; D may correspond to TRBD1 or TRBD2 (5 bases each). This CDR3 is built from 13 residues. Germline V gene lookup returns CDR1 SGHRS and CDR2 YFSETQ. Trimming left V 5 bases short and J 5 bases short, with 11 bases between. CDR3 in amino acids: CASRGERHNEQFF. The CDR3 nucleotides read TGCGCCAGCAGAGGGGAGCGGCACAATGAGCAGTTCTTC.

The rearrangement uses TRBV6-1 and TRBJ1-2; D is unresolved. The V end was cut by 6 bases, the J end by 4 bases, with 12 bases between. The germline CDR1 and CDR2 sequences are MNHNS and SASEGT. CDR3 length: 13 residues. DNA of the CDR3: TGTGCCAGCAGCCCCAGTTCACTCTATGGCTACACCTTC. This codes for CASSPSSLYGYTF.

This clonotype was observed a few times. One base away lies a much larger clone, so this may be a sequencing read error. In nucleotides, the CDR3 is TGTGTCAGCAGTTTATCGGACAGAAATCAGCCCCAGCATTTT. Translating it yields CVSSLSDRNQPQHF. The chain employs TRBV28 and TRBJ1-5, with TRBD1 as a possible D gene (6 bases). This CDR3 contains 14 residues. Germline values: CDR1 MDHEN, CDR2 SYDVKM. Filled out from reference TRBV28 and TRBJ1-5, the complete variable domain reads DVKVTQSSRYLVKRTGEKVFLECVQDMDHENMFWYRQDPGLGLRLIYFSYDVKMKEKGDIPEGYSVSREKKERFSLILESASTNQTSMYLCVSSLSDRNQPQHFGDGTRLSIL.

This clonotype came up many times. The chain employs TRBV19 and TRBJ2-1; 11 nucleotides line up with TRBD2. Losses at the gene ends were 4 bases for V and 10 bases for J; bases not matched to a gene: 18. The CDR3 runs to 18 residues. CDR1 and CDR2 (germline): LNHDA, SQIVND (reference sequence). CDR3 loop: CASSTPAGIAGGPGEQFF. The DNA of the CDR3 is TGTGCCAGTAGTACCCCCGCGGGTATAGCGGGAGGGCCAGGGGAGCAGTTCTTC.

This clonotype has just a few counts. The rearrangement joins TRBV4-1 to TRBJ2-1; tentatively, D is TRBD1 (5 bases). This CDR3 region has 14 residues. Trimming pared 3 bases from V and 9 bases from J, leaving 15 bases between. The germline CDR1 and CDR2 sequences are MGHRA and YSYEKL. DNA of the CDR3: TGCGCCAGCAGCCAGGGGCTGCCTCTCGGTGAGCAGTTCTTC. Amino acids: CASSQGLPLGEQFF.

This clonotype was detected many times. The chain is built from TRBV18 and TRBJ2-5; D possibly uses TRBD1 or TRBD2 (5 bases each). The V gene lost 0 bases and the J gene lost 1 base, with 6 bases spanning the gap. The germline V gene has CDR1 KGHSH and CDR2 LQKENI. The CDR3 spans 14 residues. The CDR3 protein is CASSPPGTQETQYF. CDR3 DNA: TGTGCCAGCTCACCACCGGGGACCCAAGAGACCCAGTACTTC.

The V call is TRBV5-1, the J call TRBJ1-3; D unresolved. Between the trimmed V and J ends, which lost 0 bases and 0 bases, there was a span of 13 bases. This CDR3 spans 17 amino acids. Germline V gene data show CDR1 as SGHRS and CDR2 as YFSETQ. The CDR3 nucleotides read TGCGCCAGCAGCTTGGGGCCGGACCGATACTCTGGAAACACCATATATTTT. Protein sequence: CASSLGPDRYSGNTIYF.

CDR3 region: CSARDVQASSTDTQYF. The CDR3, as DNA: TGCAGTGCTAGAGATGTTCAGGCCTCTAGCACAGATACGCAGTATTTT. The chain recombines TRBV20-1 with TRBJ2-3, with D uncertain. There are 16 residues in the CDR3. Germline V gives CDR1 DFQATT, CDR2 SNEGSKA (reference sequence). Trimming removed 0 bases from V and 0 bases from J, with 13 bases in between.

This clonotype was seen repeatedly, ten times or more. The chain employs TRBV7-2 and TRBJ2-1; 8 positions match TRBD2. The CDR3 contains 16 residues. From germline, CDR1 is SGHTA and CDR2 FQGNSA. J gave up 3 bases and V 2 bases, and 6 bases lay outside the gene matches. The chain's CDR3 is CASSLLGLAGYNEQFF. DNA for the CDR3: TGTGCCAGCAGCTTATTAGGGCTAGCGGGCTACAATGAGCAGTTCTTC.

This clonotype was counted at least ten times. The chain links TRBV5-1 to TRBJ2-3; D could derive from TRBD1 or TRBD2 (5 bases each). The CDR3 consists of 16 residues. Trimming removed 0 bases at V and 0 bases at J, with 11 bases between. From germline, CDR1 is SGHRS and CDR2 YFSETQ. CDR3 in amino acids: CASSLGSWDSTDTQYF. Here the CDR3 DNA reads TGCGCCAGCAGCTTGGGGTCTTGGGACAGCACAGATACGCAGTATTTT.

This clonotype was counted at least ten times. CDR3 DNA: TGCGCCAGCAGCCCTGGACTAGCGGTACAAGAGACCCAGTACTTC. Translated: CASSPGLAVQETQYF. The chain recombines TRBV5-1 with TRBJ2-5, with 10 bases that match TRBD2. The germline CDR1 and CDR2 sequences are SGHRS and YFSETQ. The CDR3 covers 15 residues. The ends lost 4 bases at V and 2 bases at J; junction bases unmatched: 5. The whole variable domain, filled in from reference TRBV5-1 and TRBJ2-5, reads KAGVTQTPRYLIKTRGQQVTLSCSPISGHRSVSWYQQTPGQGLQFLFEYFSETQRNKGNFPGRFSGRQFSNSRSEMNVSTLELGDSALYLCASSPGLAVQETQYFGPGTRLLVL.

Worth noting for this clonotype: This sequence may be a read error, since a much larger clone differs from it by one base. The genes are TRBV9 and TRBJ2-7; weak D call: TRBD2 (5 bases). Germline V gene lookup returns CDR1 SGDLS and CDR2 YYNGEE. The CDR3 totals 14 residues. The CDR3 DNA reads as TGTGCCAGCGGCGTAGCTGCAGACTACTACGAGCAGTACTTC. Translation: CASGVAADYYEQYF.